This entry lists 15 T cell receptor beta chains sequenced from one sample in a study of radiotherapy plus CTLA-4 blockade in lung cancer. Only in-frame clones appear in the TCRdb table, and some are missing; sequencing was by immunoSEQ multiplex PCR. Of approximately 45,000 clones listed, roughly 60% are singletons. The sample here was peripheral blood, taken from a patient treated with radiotherapy plus ipilimumab. These receptors came from a human donor with non-small cell lung cancer who had a partial response to radiotherapy plus ipilimumab.

Only a few counts were recorded for this clone. This chain links TRBV11-2 with TRBJ2-7, with unresolved D. Between the trimmed V and J ends, which lost 4 bases and 2 bases, there was a span of 6 bases. CDR3 length: 12 residues. The germline gives CDR1 SGHAT, CDR2 FQNNGV. This CDR3 reads CASSSTAYEQYF. CDR3 DNA: TGTGCCAGCAGCTCCACAGCCTACGAGCAGTACTTC.

V gene TRBV30 combines with J gene TRBJ1-3; perhaps TRBD1 as D (5 bases). V lost 2 bases and J 4 bases, leaving 18 bases between the germline ends. Germline V CDR1 and CDR2: GTSNPN, SVGIG (reference sequence). The CDR3 contains 16 residues. The CDR3 is CAWSPGDSGGGNTIYF. CDR3 nucleotide sequence: TGTGCCTGGAGTCCGGGGGACTCCGGAGGAGGAAACACCATATATTTT.

CDR3 DNA: TGTGCCACCAGCAGAGGGCGGGAGAGTTACAATGAGCAGTTCTTC. Its protein is CATSRGRESYNEQFF. This chain uses TRBV15 with TRBJ2-1; TRBD2 matches 7 bases. CDR1 and CDR2 from the germline V gene are LNHNV and YYDKDF (reference sequence). The length of the CDR3 is 15 residues. V trimming: 1 base; J trimming: 4 bases; junction bases outside the gene matches: 4.

This chain connects TRBV5-5 to TRBJ1-3, with no clear D. The CDR3 runs 12 residues. The V and J ends lost 2 bases and 8 bases respectively, with 8 bases between them. Germline V gene lookup returns CDR1 SGHKS and CDR2 YYEKEE (reference sequence). The CDR3 reads CASSFDEDTIYF. As DNA, the CDR3 is TGTGCCAGCAGCTTTGATGAGGACACCATATATTTT.

The V gene is TRBV7-3, the J gene TRBJ1-2; 7 bases align to TRBD1. Germline CDR1 is SGHTA and CDR2 is FQGTGA. The trim removed 0 bases at V and 3 bases at J, leaving 4 bases unmatched. The CDR3 consists of 15 residues. The CDR3 nucleotides are TGTGCCAGCAGCTTAACAGGGGGCGCGGACTATGGCTACACCTTC. Translated: CASSLTGGADYGYTF.

This clone was observed a handful of times. The CDR3 loop reads CASSSYGTSVYNEQFF. DNA for the CDR3: TGTGCCAGCAGCAGCTACGGGACTAGCGTCTACAATGAGCAGTTCTTC. This chain connects TRBV13 to TRBJ2-1; 10 bases are shared with TRBD2. J was trimmed by 3 bases and V by 5 bases; bases with no gene match: 7. The CDR3 totals 16 residues. The germline V gene has CDR1 PRHDT and CDR2 FYEKMQ (reference sequence).

J is TRBJ2-5 and V is TRBV15; TRBD2 matches at 10 bases. CDR3 size: 13 residues. Per the germline V gene, CDR1 is LNHNV and CDR2 is YYDKDF (reference sequence). V was pared by 5 bases and J by 5 bases, with 2 bases of the junction left unmatched. The CDR3 protein is CATSWGLAETQYF. DNA for the CDR3: TGTGCCACCAGCTGGGGACTAGCGGAGACCCAGTACTTC.

The chain has TRBV6-1 and TRBJ1-1; 7 bases agree with TRBD1. J lost 3 bases, V lost 7 bases, and 11 bases had no gene match. CDR3 length equals 15 residues. Germline V lookup: CDR1 MNHNS, CDR2 SASEGT. DNA for the CDR3: TGTGCCAGCACAGCGCTACAGGGGCGGGACACTGAAGCTTTCTTT. This encodes CASTALQGRDTEAFF.

The chain couples TRBV6-1 to TRBJ1-2, with 8 bases matching TRBD1. Germline V CDR1 and CDR2: MNHNS, SASEGT. CDR3 length: 14 residues. V lost 6 bases, J lost 4 bases, and 7 bases stayed unmatched. CDR3 protein: CASRSGQGFYGYTF. CDR3 DNA sequence: TGTGCCAGCAGGAGCGGACAGGGCTTCTATGGCTACACCTTC.

This sequence joins TRBV6-1 and TRBJ1-1; TRBD1 aligns across 7 bases. The germline V gene has CDR1 MNHNS and CDR2 SASEGT. This CDR3 contains 13 residues. V shed 6 bases, J shed 7 bases, and the junction held 8 bases outside the gene matches. For the CDR3, the DNA is TGTGCCAGCAGCGCGACAGGGTGGGGTGAAGCTTTCTTT. Translation gives CASSATGWGEAFF.

The chain has TRBV2 and TRBJ1-2; 8 nucleotides align to TRBD1. The length of the CDR3 is 14 residues. After removal of 6 bases from V and 2 bases from J, the junction contained 5 bases not matched to a gene. Germline CDR1 is SNHLY and CDR2 is FYNNEI. The CDR3 region has the DNA TGTGCCAGCAGAAGGGGACAGGACAACTATGGCTACACCTTC. This gives the protein CASRRGQDNYGYTF.

The CDR3 bases are TGTGCCAGCAGCTTAGTCGGGGGACAGGTCCATGGCTACACCTTC. Translating it yields CASSLVGGQVHGYTF. The V gene is TRBV7-2, the J gene TRBJ1-2; TRBD1 agrees at 8 bases. Germline-derived CDR1 and CDR2 are SGHTA and FQGNSA. The CDR3 loop spans 15 amino acids. With 1 base clipped from V and 6 bases from J, the junction kept 7 bases outside the gene matches.

The rearrangement uses TRBV7-9 and TRBJ2-7; 7 bases agree with TRBD1. J gave up 0 bases and V 4 bases, and 6 bases lay outside the gene matches. Per germline, CDR1 SEHNR and CDR2 FQNEAQ (reference sequence). The CDR3 has 15 residues. The CDR3 nucleotides are TGTGCCAGCAGCTCTCCGGGACAGCCCTCCTACGAGCAGTACTTC. This codes for CASSSPGQPSYEQYF.

On this clone itself: Different DNA sequences within this sample yield the same CDR3. This chain links TRBV19 with TRBJ2-7; 11 nucleotides line up with TRBD1. J lost 6 bases, V lost 6 bases, and 10 bases had no gene match. The V gene's germline CDR1 is LNHDA and CDR2 SQIVND (reference sequence). CDR3 length: 15 residues. CDR3 sequence: CASSPPGTGGREQYF. DNA of the CDR3: TGTGCCAGTAGCCCCCCCGGGACAGGGGGGCGCGAGCAGTACTTC.

The genes are TRBV7-2 and TRBJ2-7, with 7 positions matching TRBD1. V trimming: 2 bases; J trimming: 0 bases; junction bases outside the gene matches: 4. From germline, CDR1 is SGHTA and CDR2 FQGNSA. The length of the CDR3 is 15 residues. CDR3 DNA: TGTGCCAGCAGCTTAAGAGGGACAGACTCCTACGAGCAGTACTTC. Protein: CASSLRGTDSYEQYF.